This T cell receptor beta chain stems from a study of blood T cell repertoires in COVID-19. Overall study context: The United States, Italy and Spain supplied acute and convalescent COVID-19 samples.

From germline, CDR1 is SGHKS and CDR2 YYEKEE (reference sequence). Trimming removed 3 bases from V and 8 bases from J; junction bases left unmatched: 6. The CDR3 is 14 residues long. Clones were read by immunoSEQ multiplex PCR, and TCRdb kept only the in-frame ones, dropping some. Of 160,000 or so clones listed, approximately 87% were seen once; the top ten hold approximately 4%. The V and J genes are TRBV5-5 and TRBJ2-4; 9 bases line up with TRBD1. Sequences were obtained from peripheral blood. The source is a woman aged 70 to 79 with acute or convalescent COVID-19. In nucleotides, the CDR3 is TGTGCCAGCAGCTCGGGACAGGGTGCGGACATTCAGTACTTC. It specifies CASSSGQGADIQYF. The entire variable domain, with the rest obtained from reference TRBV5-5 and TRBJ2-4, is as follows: DAGVTQSPTHLIKTRGQQVTLRCSPISGHKSVSWYQQVLGQGPQFIFQYYEKEERGRGNFPDRFSARQFPNYSSELNVNALLLGDSALYLCASSSGQGADIQYFGAGTRLSVL.